This passage covers 22 T cell receptor beta chains from one sample sequenced in a study of vaccination effects on CD4 cells after COVID-19. These receptors are not linked to any known antigen. Antigen-specific CD4+ T cells were first expanded with viral peptide pools by the ViraFEST assay and only then sequenced. On roughly day 10 of culture, CD4+ T cells were separated out. Having tested negative for nucleocapsid antibodies, the vaccine recipients showed no prior SARS-CoV-2 infection. TCRdb's copy holds only in-frame clones and misses some; the assay was immunoSEQ multiplex PCR. Counted here are about 22,000 clones, about three quarters occurring once; the ten biggest clones make up just under 20%. The sequencing used CD4+ T cells from PBMCs cultured with HCoV-NL63 spike peptides, collected before COVID-19 vaccination. These receptors were obtained from a human donor who received a COVID-19 vaccine.

This rearrangement joins TRBV2 to TRBJ2-2; possible D gene TRBD1, 6 bases. This CDR3 spans 15 amino acids. Germline V lookup: CDR1 SNHLY, CDR2 FYNNEI. Trimming removed 6 bases from V and 1 base from J, with 12 bases in between. CDR3 in DNA: TGTGCCAGCAGACTCCGGGACAAGAACACCGGGGAGCTGTTTTTT. Encoded protein: CASRLRDKNTGELFF. Drawing the rest from reference TRBV2 and TRBJ2-2, the complete variable domain is EPEVTQTPSHQVTQMGQEVILRCVPISNHLYFYWYRQILGQKVEFLVSFYNNEISEKSEIFDDQFSVERPDGSNFTLKIRSTKLEDSAMYFCASRLRDKNTGELFFGEGSRLTVL.

This chain links TRBV5-6 with TRBJ1-1; D is ambiguous. This CDR3 comprises 13 residues. Germline V gene lookup returns CDR1 SGHDT and CDR2 YYEEEE. Trimming stripped 5 bases from V and 1 base from J, with 9 bases between. CDR3 region: CASRWEGNTEAFF. For the CDR3, the DNA is TGTGCCAGCAGGTGGGAAGGGAACACTGAAGCTTTCTTT.

J is TRBJ2-7 and V is TRBV2, with 13 bases lining up with TRBD2. The CDR3 runs 15 residues. J lost 6 bases, V lost 6 bases, and 8 bases had no gene match. CDR1 is SNHLY and CDR2 is FYNNEI in the germline V gene. CDR3 region: CASSPLAGGPSEQYF. DNA of the CDR3: TGTGCCAGCAGCCCACTAGCGGGAGGGCCGAGCGAGCAGTACTTC. Complete variable domain (other parts from reference TRBV2 and TRBJ2-7): EPEVTQTPSHQVTQMGQEVILRCVPISNHLYFYWYRQILGQKVEFLVSFYNNEISEKSEIFDDQFSVERPDGSNFTLKIRSTKLEDSAMYFCASSPLAGGPSEQYFGPGTRLTVT.

The rearrangement uses TRBV10-3 and TRBJ1-5, with a tentative D call TRBD1 (6 bases). Trimming pared 4 bases from V and 2 bases from J, leaving 15 bases between. The CDR3 loop spans 16 amino acids. Per the germline V gene, CDR1 is ENHRY and CDR2 is SYGVKD. CDR3 bases: TGTGCCATCAGTGTGGGGGGGGCAAATGGCAATCAGCCCCAGCATTTT. Translating gives CAISVGGANGNQPQHF.

The V and J genes are TRBV6-5 and TRBJ1-5; D is perhaps TRBD1 (6 bases). The CDR3 covers 14 residues. V lost 6 bases and J lost 4, with 13 bases in between. From germline, CDR1 is MNHEY and CDR2 SVGAGI. CDR3: CASRDSGGNQPQHF. The CDR3 nucleotides read TGTGCCAGCAGGGACAGCGGCGGGAATCAGCCCCAGCATTTT.

The chain links TRBV27 to TRBJ2-7, with TRBD2 identical over 14 bases. The germline CDR1 and CDR2 sequences are MNHEY and SMNVEV (reference sequence). This CDR3 has 20 residues. The trim removed 4 bases at V and 1 base at J, leaving 15 bases unmatched. CDR3 in DNA: TGTGCCAGCAGTTCAGGACTAGCGGGAGGTTTGGGGCGGTTTTCCTACGAGCAGTACTTC. As protein: CASSSGLAGGLGRFSYEQYF.

The chain couples TRBV2 to TRBJ1-4, with a possible D match to TRBD1 (6 bases). The CDR3 loop spans 16 amino acids. Trimming stripped 6 bases from V and 2 bases from J, with 16 bases between. Per the germline V gene, CDR1 is SNHLY and CDR2 is FYNNEI. The CDR3 sequence is CASSRERGGTNEKLFF. The DNA for the CDR3 is TGTGCCAGCAGCCGGGAAAGGGGGGGGACTAATGAAAAACTGTTTTTT.

The V and J genes are TRBV6-5 and TRBJ2-1, with D unresolved. The V gene lost 1 base and the J gene lost 7 bases, with 5 bases spanning the gap. Germline V gene data show CDR1 as MNHEY and CDR2 as SVGAGI. CDR3 size: 12 residues. The CDR3 region is CASSYLGNEQFF. Here the CDR3 DNA reads TGTGCCAGCAGTTACTTGGGGAATGAGCAGTTCTTC.

The J gene is TRBJ2-3, the V gene TRBV11-2, with D maybe TRBD1 (5 bases). The CDR3 loop spans 15 amino acids. Germline values: CDR1 SGHAT, CDR2 FQNNGV. V lost 1 base to trimming and J lost 5 bases, with 13 bases between them. The CDR3 sequence: CASSLGRTTGDTQYF. The DNA of the CDR3 is TGTGCCAGCAGCTTAGGTAGGACAACGGGAGATACGCAGTATTTT.

The gene calls are TRBV10-3 and TRBJ1-1; perhaps TRBD1 as D (6 bases). Trimming took off 2 bases at V and 1 base at J, with 11 bases between the two ends. The CDR3 covers 15 residues. Germline-derived CDR1 and CDR2 are ENHRY and SYGVKD. CDR3 region: CAISEPDRGNTEAFF. In nucleotides, the CDR3 is TGTGCCATCAGTGAGCCGGACAGAGGGAACACTGAAGCTTTCTTT.

The chain couples TRBV4-3 to TRBJ2-6; D may match TRBD1 or TRBD2 (6 bases each). The CDR3 is made up of 16 amino acids. With 1 base removed from V and 2 bases from J, the gap between germline ends came to 9 bases. Germline CDR1 reads LGHNA; CDR2 reads YSLEER. This CDR3 is CASSQGGAAGANVLTF. CDR3 coding DNA: TGCGCCAGCAGCCAAGGGGGGGCTGCTGGGGCCAACGTCCTGACTTTC.

The V gene is TRBV7-9, the J gene TRBJ2-3; D might be TRBD2 (6 bases). The CDR3 is made up of 14 amino acids. Germline V gives CDR1 SEHNR, CDR2 FQNEAQ (reference sequence). V lost 7 bases to trimming and J lost 2 bases, with 13 bases between them. CDR3 bases: TGTGCCAGCAAAAGGGCGGGATCCACAGATACGCAGTATTTT. This gives the protein CASKRAGSTDTQYF.

The V call is TRBV15, the J call TRBJ2-7, with D hard to call. V was trimmed by 0 bases and J by 5 bases, leaving 8 bases between them. The germline CDR1 and CDR2 sequences are LNHNV and YYDKDF (reference sequence). The CDR3 contains 13 residues. This chain's CDR3 is CATSRDGGDEQYF. CDR3 nucleotide sequence: TGTGCCACCAGCAGAGATGGTGGCGACGAGCAGTACTTC.

The chain links TRBV11-2 to TRBJ1-2; D call uncertain. Germline CDR1 SGHAT, CDR2 FQNNGV. Between the trimmed V and J ends, which lost 5 bases and 7 bases, there was a span of 20 bases. This CDR3 has 15 residues. The CDR3: CASSPRRVEVFGYTF. CDR3 coding DNA: TGTGCCAGCAGCCCTCGGAGGGTAGAGGTCTTTGGCTACACCTTC.

V gene TRBV6-5 combines with J gene TRBJ2-3, with TRBD1 as a possible D gene (5 bases). Germline V gene sequence: CDR1 MNHEY, CDR2 SVGAGI. This CDR3 spans 15 amino acids. With 6 bases removed from V and 1 base from J, the gap between germline ends came to 14 bases. The CDR3 region has the DNA TGTGCCAGCAGGGATATGGGGCTCCGCACAGATACGCAGTATTTT. It translates to CASRDMGLRTDTQYF.

The V call is TRBV7-9, the J call TRBJ2-3, with 14 nucleotides matching TRBD2. The J segment lost 3 bases and the V segment lost 5 bases, leaving 10 bases of the junction unmatched. Germline V gene sequence: CDR1 SEHNR, CDR2 FQNEAQ (reference sequence). This CDR3 has 18 amino acids. This CDR3 is CASSPGTSGSVGTDTQYF. The CDR3 DNA is TGTGCCAGCAGCCCCGGGACTAGCGGGAGTGTGGGTACAGATACGCAGTATTTT.

This clone occurred once. The chain carries TRBV14 and TRBJ2-3; TRBD1 aligns across 10 bases. Looked up from germline, CDR1 is SGHDN and CDR2 is FVKESK. The V segment lost 3 bases and the J segment 9 bases; nucleotides outside the gene matches: 0. The CDR3 is 12 residues long. The CDR3 nucleotides are TGTGCCAGCAGCCAGGACAGGGGGACGCAGTATTTT. Protein: CASSQDRGTQYF.

This chain uses TRBV5-3 with TRBJ1-1; D is ambiguous. TRBV5-3 is an ORF for which the function is uncertain. V shed 2 bases and J shed 2 bases, with 10 bases lying between them. The CDR3 totals 14 residues. CDR3 nucleotide sequence: TGTGCCAGAAGCTTCGACCGGGGTAACACTGAAGCTTTCTTT. It specifies CARSFDRGNTEAFF.

This chain connects TRBV29-1 to TRBJ2-1, with D hard to call. The germline V and J ends were trimmed by 4 bases and 4 bases, with 8 bases remaining between them. This CDR3 comprises 12 residues. Germline-derived CDR1 and CDR2 are SQVTM and ANQGSEA. The CDR3 DNA reads as TGCAGCGTTGTCGGCGTGTACAATGAGCAGTTCTTC. Its translation is CSVVGVYNEQFF.

This clone was seen a few times. The chain uses TRBV6-2 or TRBV6-3 and TRBJ1-1, with D uncertain. In germline, CDR1 is MNHEY, CDR2 SVGEGT. CDR3 length equals 13 residues. Trimming removed 5 bases at V and 3 bases at J, with 10 bases between. CDR3: CASSLLQDTEAFF. The CDR3 DNA reads TGTGCCAGCAGTCTGTTACAAGACACTGAAGCTTTCTTT.

The chain employs TRBV7-2 and TRBJ1-1, with TRBD1 as a possible D gene (5 bases). Germline V lookup: CDR1 SGHTA, CDR2 FQGNSA. Trimming pared 5 bases from V and 4 bases from J, leaving 14 bases between. The CDR3 contains 14 residues. The CDR3 DNA reads as TGTGCCAGCAGCCCCCGGGGGGGTATCACTGAAGCTTTCTTT. Its protein is CASSPRGGITEAFF.

This chain uses TRBV30 with TRBJ1-1, with D perhaps TRBD1 (5 bases). V lost 2 bases and J lost 3, with 19 bases in between. Germline assignment: CDR1 GTSNPN and CDR2 SVGIG (reference sequence). CDR3 length equals 16 residues. The CDR3 reads CAWSWWGGGLDTEAFF. DNA for the CDR3: TGTGCCTGGAGTTGGTGGGGGGGAGGATTGGACACTGAAGCTTTCTTT. Using reference TRBV30 and TRBJ1-1 for the parts outside the CDR3, the full variable domain is SQTIHQWPATLVQPVGSPLSLECTVEGTSNPNLYWYRQAAGRGLQLLFYSVGIGQISSEVPQNLSASRPQDRQFILSSKKLLLSDSGFYLCAWSWWGGGLDTEAFFGQGTRLTVV.